These T cell receptor beta chains were read from a single sample in a study of vaccination and CD4 T cells after COVID-19. One entry per CDR3 protein results from TCRdb running MiXCR on the PCR reads. Among about 18,000 distinct CDR3 sequences listed, 50% to 70% were seen once. Their cognate antigens are unknown. This specimen consisted of CD4+ T cells from blood, cultured in vitro, obtained after SARS-CoV-2 vaccination. The source is a human donor who had recovered from COVID-19. CDR3s include the opening cysteine and the closing phenylalanine or tryptophan.

J gene: TRBJ2-1; V gene: TRBV2; CDR3 protein: CASSAEAGGGYNEQFF
J gene: TRBJ1-1; V gene: TRBV7-9; CDR3 protein: CASSLGGSQLLLEAFF
J gene: TRBJ2-6; V gene: TRBV7-2; CDR3 protein: CASSLPGANVLTF
J gene: TRBJ2-3; V gene: TRBV20-1; CDR3 protein: CSARDPRGGTDTQYF
J gene: TRBJ2-7; V gene: TRBV7-9; CDR3 protein: CASSLEWAVEQYF
J gene: TRBJ1-5; V gene: TRBV10-1; CDR3 protein: CASNETGGCPYSNQPQHF
J gene: TRBJ2-7; V gene: TRBV7-2; CDR3 protein: CASSLQGAVYF
J gene: TRBJ1-5; V gene: TRBV7-9; CDR3 protein: CASRSLTLFNQPQHF
J gene: TRBJ1-2; V gene: TRBV10-3; CDR3 protein: CAISDPGTGPNYGYTF
J gene: TRBJ2-5; V gene: TRBV15; CDR3 protein: CATSSYRGTETQYF
J gene: TRBJ2-1; V gene: TRBV6-1; CDR3 protein: CASSLRGGLLLTYNEQFF
J gene: TRBJ2-3; V gene: TRBV7-2; CDR3 protein: CASSLVQGVADTQYF
J gene: TRBJ1-1; V gene: TRBV4-1; CDR3 protein: CASSLTVRVGNTEAFF
J gene: TRBJ1-5; V gene: TRBV11-2; CDR3 protein: CASSLGAGHQPQHF
J gene: TRBJ2-3; V gene: TRBV20-1; CDR3 protein: CSARVTHFRQGPDTQYF
J gene: TRBJ2-5; V gene: TRBV7-7; CDR3 protein: CASSLDLGTETQYF
J gene: TRBJ2-5; V gene: TRBV7-9; CDR3 protein: CASSLIGRGMETQYF
J gene: TRBJ2-1; V gene: TRBV6-5; CDR3 protein: CASSSLVSPYNEQFF
J gene: TRBJ1-1; V gene: TRBV20-1; CDR3 protein: CSARGDRENTEAFF
J gene: TRBJ2-5; V gene: TRBV7-2; CDR3 protein: CASSLQAGDQETQYF
J gene: TRBJ1-5; V gene: TRBV6-1; CDR3 protein: CASSPRGQNSNQPQHF
J gene: TRBJ1-5; V gene: TRBV7-2; CDR3 protein: CASSLRGNQPQHF
J gene: TRBJ1-3; V gene: TRBV6-1; CDR3 protein: CASSAGQLSSGNTIYF
J gene: TRBJ2-1; V gene: TRBV20-1; CDR3 protein: CSASGREPRGSYNEQFF
J gene: TRBJ2-6; V gene: TRBV2; CDR3 protein: CASRGVGSSGANVLTF
J gene: TRBJ2-5; V gene: TRBV20-1; CDR3 protein: CSADKAGGQETQYF